The 18 T cell receptor beta chains given below trace back to one sample, sequenced in a study of patients and donors after allogeneic stem cell transplantation. TCRdb recomputed calls from the RT-PCR reads with MiXCR, one row per CDR3 protein. The sample includes about 960,000 distinct CDR3 sequences, 18% of them seen just once. The sequencing input was blood, either unsorted or a sorted T cell fraction (not recorded which). These receptors all stem from a human donor who was either an allogeneic HSCT recipient or a stem cell or donor lymphocyte infusion donor (not recorded which). It is not recorded whose cells these are; they may come from a transplant donor.

The chain combines TRBV7-9 with TRBJ1-2; TRBD1 matches at 10 bases. The CDR3 has 16 residues. The germline V gene encodes CDR1 SEHNR and CDR2 FQNEAQ (reference sequence). The V and J ends lost 8 bases and 3 bases, in that order; junction bases with no gene match: 12. CDR3 DNA: TGTGCCAGCTTTACGACGGGACAGGGGCCTGACTATGGCTACACCTTC. Amino acids: CASFTTGQGPDYGYTF.

This clonotype was seen a few times. The V gene is TRBV9, the J gene TRBJ2-3; 8 bases map to TRBD2. This CDR3 comprises 14 residues. With 3 bases clipped from V and 5 bases from J, the junction kept 5 bases outside the gene matches. Per the germline V gene, CDR1 is SGDLS and CDR2 is YYNGEE. Written as DNA, the CDR3 is TGTGCCAGCAGCGCCGCGGGGGGAGGAGATACGCAGTATTTT. Protein product: CASSAAGGGDTQYF.

This clonotype was recorded a few times. This rearrangement joins TRBV12-3 or TRBV12-4 to TRBJ2-7; tentatively, D is TRBD1 (6 bases). The CDR3 loop spans 12 amino acids. Trimming took off 7 bases at V and 7 bases at J, with 14 bases between the two ends. CDR3 loop: CASTTGTTEQYF. CDR3 DNA: TGTGCCAGCACCACCGGGACAACGGAGCAGTACTTC.

This clonotype was observed a handful of times. The genes are TRBV6-1 and TRBJ1-6; no firm D call. The CDR3 has 16 residues. Trimming left V 6 bases short and J 6 bases short, with 18 bases between. CDR1 and CDR2 from the germline V gene are MNHNS and SASEGT. The CDR3 DNA reads TGTGCCAGCAGCCCCGGTTTGGCCCGTCTTAATTCACCCCTCCACTTT. It yields the protein CASSPGLARLNSPLHF.

V is TRBV7-9 and J is TRBJ2-5; D is tentatively TRBD1 or TRBD2 (5 bases each). Germline assignment: CDR1 SEHNR and CDR2 FQNEAQ (reference sequence). The CDR3 runs to 15 residues. Trimming left V 5 bases short and J 1 base short, with 14 bases between. The CDR3, as DNA: TGTGCCAGCAGCGTACTCCGGGACGGCCAAGAGACCCAGTACTTC. It specifies CASSVLRDGQETQYF.

This clonotype was detected ten times or more. This chain uses TRBV12-3 or TRBV12-4 with TRBJ1-1; no definite D call. V shed 3 bases and J shed 8 bases, with 7 bases lying between them. This CDR3 contains 11 residues. The chain's CDR3 is CASSFSGEAFF. CDR3 bases: TGTGCCAGCAGTTTTTCGGGGGAAGCTTTCTTT.

This clonotype appeared many times. This chain uses TRBV5-1 with TRBJ1-2; D gene unclear. Deletions cut 0 bases from V and 4 bases from J, with 13 bases between. This CDR3 comprises 15 residues. Germline lookup yields CDR1 SGHRS and CDR2 YFSETQ. CDR3 DNA sequence: TGCGCCAGCAGCTTGGTTCCCGGGCAGTTCTATGGCTACACCTTC. It yields the protein CASSLVPGQFYGYTF.

This clonotype was seen a handful of times. The chain joins TRBV12-3 or TRBV12-4 to TRBJ2-2; tentatively, D is TRBD1 or TRBD2 (5 bases each). This CDR3 spans 14 amino acids. The V end was cut by 5 bases, the J end by 4 bases, with 11 bases between. CDR3 in amino acids: CASSTNGATGELFF. CDR3 coding DNA: TGTGCCAGCAGTACAAACGGGGCCACCGGGGAGCTGTTTTTT.

The genes are TRBV2 and TRBJ2-7, with D uncertain. V was shortened by 7 bases and J by 6 bases, with 28 bases between the two germline ends. Per the germline V gene, CDR1 is SNHLY and CDR2 is FYNNEI. The CDR3 loop spans 17 amino acids. The CDR3 DNA sequence: TGTGCCAGCACCGCAGTCCCCTTCCCAGGTGGATTGGGCGAGCAGTACTTC. Residues: CASTAVPFPGGLGEQYF. Full variable domain (outside the CDR3, taken from reference TRBV2 and TRBJ2-7): EPEVTQTPSHQVTQMGQEVILRCVPISNHLYFYWYRQILGQKVEFLVSFYNNEISEKSEIFDDQFSVERPDGSNFTLKIRSTKLEDSAMYFCASTAVPFPGGLGEQYFGPGTRLTVT.

The table lists this clonotype with many counts. The chain combines TRBV27 with TRBJ2-1; no reliable D call. Per germline, CDR1 MNHEY and CDR2 SMNVEV (reference sequence). V was clipped by 3 bases and J by 8 bases, with 11 bases between them. This CDR3 has 13 residues. CDR3 loop: CASSFSGWDEQFF. CDR3 DNA sequence: TGTGCCAGCAGTTTTTCTGGCTGGGATGAGCAGTTCTTC.

The CDR3 sequence: CATSFSGTNTGELFF. CDR3 nucleotide sequence: TGTGCCACCAGTTTCTCAGGGACGAACACCGGGGAGCTGTTTTTT. The V call is TRBV24-1, the J call TRBJ2-2, with D tentatively TRBD1 (5 bases). The V gene lost 6 bases and the J gene lost 0 bases, with 10 bases spanning the gap. Germline CDR1 reads KGHDR; CDR2 reads SFDVKD. The CDR3 runs to 15 residues.

The rearrangement links TRBV6-1 to TRBJ2-2, with unresolved D. This CDR3 contains 13 residues. The germline V gene encodes CDR1 MNHNS and CDR2 SASEGT. The V end was cut by 7 bases, the J end by 6 bases, with 12 bases between. The CDR3 region has the DNA TGTGCCAGCAACCCAGGACGTCCCGGGGAGCTGTTTTTT. As protein: CASNPGRPGELFF.

This sequence joins TRBV3-1 and TRBJ2-5; 8 nucleotides line up with TRBD2. The CDR3 is made up of 14 amino acids. After removal of 4 bases from V and 5 bases from J, the junction contained 6 bases not matched to a gene. Germline CDR1 reads LGHDT; CDR2 reads YNNKEL (reference sequence). CDR3 sequence (DNA): TGTGCCAGCAGCCGAAGCGGGGGCATGGAGACCCAGTACTTC. Translated, it gives CASSRSGGMETQYF.

The chain employs TRBV12-3 or TRBV12-4 and TRBJ1-3; D remains ambiguous. V lost 8 bases to trimming and J lost 1 base, with 15 bases between them. This CDR3 is 15 amino acids long. CDR3 nucleotides: TGTGCCAGCCCCACGAATGGAGGGTCTGGAAACACCATATATTTT. It is translated as CASPTNGGSGNTIYF.

A few counts support this clonotype. V and J are TRBV20-1 and TRBJ1-1; D ambiguous. There are 14 residues in the CDR3. CDR1 and CDR2 from the germline V gene are DFQATT and SNEGSKA (reference sequence). Trimming took off 6 bases at V and 1 base at J, with 15 bases between the two ends. The CDR3 DNA follows: TGCAGTGCCGCCCCTTCGGCAGCGAACACTGAAGCTTTCTTT. Its translation: CSAAPSAANTEAFF.

The chain joins TRBV10-2 to TRBJ2-2; either TRBD1 or TRBD2 may supply D (6 bases each). The CDR3 runs to 16 residues. Germline V gives CDR1 WSHSY, CDR2 SAAADI. V was shortened by 1 base and J by 0 bases, with 9 bases between the two germline ends. The CDR3 sequence is CASSEFGGANTGELFF. The CDR3 region has the DNA TGCGCCAGCAGTGAGTTCGGGGGCGCGAACACCGGGGAGCTGTTTTTT.

This clonotype has a handful of counts. The chain uses TRBV4-2 and TRBJ2-3; D is ambiguous. This CDR3 contains 13 residues. V was cut by 5 bases and J by 2 bases, with 8 bases left in between. Germline V lookup: CDR1 LGHNA, CDR2 YNFKEQ. The CDR3 protein is CASSSLATDTQYF. CDR3 DNA: TGTGCCAGCAGCTCCCTCGCCACAGATACGCAGTATTTT.

This clonotype has more than one count but fewer than ten. V and J are TRBV20-1 and TRBJ1-2; D might be TRBD1 (6 bases). Per germline, CDR1 DFQATT and CDR2 SNEGSKA (reference sequence). V was cut by 0 bases and J by 6 bases, with 11 bases left in between. This CDR3 contains 13 residues. CDR3 loop: CSARDSRQDGYTF. The CDR3 DNA sequence: TGCAGTGCTAGAGATTCGCGACAGGATGGCTACACCTTC.